A selection of T cell receptor beta chains follows, all from one sample in a study of PD-1 blockade in classical Hodgkin lymphoma. The data were produced by immunoSEQ multiplex PCR, yet TCRdb's version contains in-frame clones alone and is incomplete. The sample records 2,500 to 3,000 clones, 80% to 90% being singletons. The input for sequencing was CD4+ T cells from blood, taken at baseline. The receptors come from a human donor with classical Hodgkin lymphoma. The CDR3 runs from the conserved cysteine through the conserved F or W. A D gene is named only where the DNA matches it firmly. Clone sizes are given selectively: once, few, many, or a class where the clone is expanded.

TRBD1 | TRBJ1-6 | 13 | . | TRBV18 | TGTGCCAGCTCACCGGACAGGGTCTCACCCCTCCACTTT | CASSPDRVSPLHF
. | TRBJ2-7 | 13 | . | TRBV6-1 | TGTGCCAGCACCAAAGTGGGGGCCCACGAGCAGTACTTC | CASTKVGAHEQYF
TRBD1 | TRBJ1-3 | 14 | . | TRBV5-1 | TGCGCCAGCAGCGCGGGACAGATCGTAGACACCATATATTTT | CASSAGQIVDTIYF
TRBD2 | TRBJ2-2 | 18 | . | TRBV7-2 | TGTGCCAGCAGCTTACGACTAGCGGGAGTGTATAACACCGGGGAGCTGTTTTTT | CASSLRLAGVYNTGELFF
TRBD1 | TRBJ2-7 | 15 | . | TRBV4-3 | TGCGCCAGCAGCCAAGTCCCAGGGGGCTCGTACGAGCAGTACTTC | CASSQVPGGSYEQYF
TRBD1 | TRBJ1-2 | 14 | . | TRBV19 | TGTGCCAGTAGTATACCGGGACAGGGTTCTGGCTACACCTTC | CASSIPGQGSGYTF
. | TRBJ1-5 | 13 | . | TRBV4-3 | TGCGCCAGCAGCCAACTAGGGTCTCAGCCCCAGCATTTT | CASSQLGSQPQHF
. | TRBJ2-3 | 17 | . | TRBV25-1 | TGTGCCAGCAGTGAATTAAATCGGGGAGGTTACACAGATACGCAGTATTTT | CASSELNRGGYTDTQYF
TRBD1 | TRBJ1-3 | 17 | . | TRBV19 | TGTGCCAGTAGTATAGATGAGGACAGGTCGTCTGGAAACACCATATATTTT | CASSIDEDRSSGNTIYF
. | TRBJ1-4 | 13 | . | TRBV28 | TGTGCCAGCAGTTTAGGGGGTGGTGAAAAACTGTTTTTT | CASSLGGGEKLFF
. | TRBJ1-2 | 12 | . | TRBV19 | TGTGCCAGTAGTATAAACAACTATGGCTACACCTTC | CASSINNYGYTF
. | TRBJ2-2 | 14 | . | TRBV28 | TGTGCCAGCATCGGGGCAGGGTACACCGGGGAGCTGTTTTTT | CASIGAGYTGELFF
TRBD2 | TRBJ2-1 | 18 | . | TRBV30 | TGTGCCTGGAGGAGGTCCAGAACTAGCGGGATTACCTACAATGAGCAGTTCTTC | CAWRRSRTSGITYNEQFF
. | TRBJ2-3 | 11 | . | TRBV19 | TGTGCCAGTAGTGTTTCAGATACGCAGTATTTT | CASSVSDTQYF
. | TRBJ2-1 | 14 | . | TRBV6-5 | TGTGCCAGCAGTTACTCCGAAAGAGCACTATGGAGGTTCTTC | CASSYSERALWRFF
TRBD2 | TRBJ2-1 | 15 | . | TRBV7-8 | TGTGCCAGCAGGGAGCGGGGACCCTCCTACAATGAGCAGTTCTTC | CASRERGPSYNEQFF
. | TRBJ2-3 | 11 | . | TRBV29-1 | TGCAGCGTGGGACCCGGGGATACGCAGTATTTT | CSVGPGDTQYF
TRBD2 | TRBJ2-1 | 15 | . | TRBV5-6 | TGTGCCAGCAGCTCTAGCGGGGGGCCGTACACTGAGCAGTTCTTC | CASSSSGGPYTEQFF
. | TRBJ1-1 | 15 | . | TRBV7-2 | TGTGCCAGCAGCCGACAGTTTACCGGGGGGACTGAAGCTTTCTTT | CASSRQFTGGTEAFF
. | TRBJ2-2 | 13 | . | TRBV5-4 | TGTGCCAGCAGCTTGGGCTACACCGGGGAGCTGTTTTTT | CASSLGYTGELFF
. | TRBJ2-5 | 15 | . | TRBV27 | TGTGCCAGCAGTATAGGGACCTTTAAAGGAGAGACCCAGTACTTC | CASSIGTFKGETQYF
TRBD2 | TRBJ2-7 | 16 | . | TRBV9 | TGTGCCAGCAGCGCCTCCGGGACTAGCGGATCCTACGAGCAGTACTTC | CASSASGTSGSYEQYF
TRBD2 | TRBJ2-1 | 16 | . | TRBV19 | TGTGCCAGTAGTAGGACTAGCGGGAATAGGGTAAATGAGCAGTTCTTC | CASSRTSGNRVNEQFF
TRBD1 | TRBJ1-3 | 15 | . | TRBV2 | TGTGCCAGCAGTGAGGACAGGATCTCTGGAAACACCATATATTTT | CASSEDRISGNTIYF
. | TRBJ2-3 | 17 | . | TRBV7-2 | TGTGCCAGCAGTTCAGCCCCCCCGGGTAGGGGTACAGATACGCAGTATTTT | CASSSAPPGRGTDTQYF
TRBD2 | TRBJ2-7 | 17 | . | TRBV7-2 | TGTGCCAGCAGCCCCCGAGCAGGTAGCGGGGGTTCCTACGAGCAGTACTTC | CASSPRAGSGGSYEQYF
. | TRBJ2-7 | 15 | . | TRBV5-4 | TGTGCCAGCAGCTTGGGCCAGCTCCGGACCTACGAGCAGTACTTC | CASSLGQLRTYEQYF
. | TRBJ2-5 | 15 | once | TRBV4-3 | TGCGCCAGCAGCCAAGGGGGCTGGTACCAAGAGACCCAGTACTTC | CASSQGGWYQETQYF
. | TRBJ1-4 | 17 | . | TRBV28 | TGTGCCAGCAGTTTATTTGGTTCAGGAGCAACTAATGAAAAACTGTTTTTT | CASSLFGSGATNEKLFF
TRBD1 | TRBJ2-1 | 15 | . | TRBV4-1 | TGCGCCAGCAGCCAAGGGGACAGTCCCTACAATGAGCAGTTCTTC | CASSQGDSPYNEQFF
. | TRBJ2-3 | 15 | . | TRBV6-5 | TGTGCCAGCAGTCCTCGGCGGACCAGCACAGATACGCAGTATTTT | CASSPRRTSTDTQYF
TRBD2 | TRBJ2-3 | 17 | . | TRBV7-2 | TGTGCCAGCAGCTTAAGGACTAGCGGGAGGGTGACAGATACGCAGTATTTT | CASSLRTSGRVTDTQYF
. | TRBJ1-2 | 13 | . | TRBV2 | TGTGCCAGCAGTCGGGTCCTTAACTATGGCTACACCTTC | CASSRVLNYGYTF
. | TRBJ1-6 | 13 | . | TRBV7-2 | TGTGCCAGCAGCTTAGCGTTAAATTCACCCCTCCACTTT | CASSLALNSPLHF
. | TRBJ1-5 | 14 | . | TRBV6-5 | TGTGCCAGCAGTTACTCGACCCACAATCAGCCCCAGCATTTT | CASSYSTHNQPQHF
. | TRBJ2-6 | 13 | once | TRBV2 | TGTGCCAGCAGCCCGGACGTCACGAGCGTCCTGACTTTC | CASSPDVTSVLTF
TRBD2 | TRBJ2-1 | 15 | few | TRBV9 | TGTGCCAGCAGCCCGACTAGCGGAGTATACAATGAGCAGTTCTTC | CASSPTSGVYNEQFF
. | TRBJ2-6 | 16 | . | TRBV28 | TGTGCCAGCAGTTTAAACAGCCCCTCTGGGGCCAACGTCCTGACTTTC | CASSLNSPSGANVLTF
TRBD1 | TRBJ1-5 | 14 | . | TRBV6-1 | TGTGCCAGCATACAGGGGCCCTATAATCAGCCCCAGCATTTT | CASIQGPYNQPQHF
. | TRBJ2-3 | 14 | . | TRBV29-1 | TGCAGCGCGCCCGGGGTGGGGAGGACAGATACGCAGTATTTT | CSAPGVGRTDTQYF
. | TRBJ2-5 | 12 | . | TRBV2 | TGTGCCAGCAGTTATAATCAAGAGACCCAGTACTTC | CASSYNQETQYF
TRBD1 | TRBJ1-6 | 14 | . | TRBV9 | TGTGCCAGCAGCGTGACAGGGGGCGCTTCACCCCTCCACTTT | CASSVTGGASPLHF